A selection of T cell receptor beta chains follows, all from one sample in a study of blood T cell repertoires in COVID-19. Assay used: immunoSEQ multiplex PCR; TCRdb lists only in-frame clones, some missing. The repertoire has roughly 100,000 clones, about 83% of them found once; the top ten carry around 9.4%. The specimen was peripheral blood. The receptors here all came from a man between 40 and 49 years old with active or convalescent COVID-19. Each CDR3 is given with its conserved first and last residue. D genes are given only for firm matches. Rows may omit the clone size; those that give it use once, few, many or a size class.

clone_size,d_call,v_call,j_call,cdr3_nt,cdr3_aa
few,TRBD1,TRBV5-1,TRBJ1-4,TGCGCCACGACAGGGGGGTACGAAAAACTGTTTTTT,CATTGGYEKLFF
.,.,TRBV2,TRBJ1-5,TGTGCCAGCAGTGAAGCGCGGGGGGGCAATCAGCCCCAGCATTTT,CASSEARGGNQPQHF
.,.,TRBV6-5,TRBJ1-2,TGTGCCAGCGCGTCGGCCGGGACACCGTATGGCTACACCTTC,CASASAGTPYGYTF
.,.,TRBV11-2,TRBJ2-7,TGTGCCAGCAGCTTAGACGGTTCCTACGAGCAGTACTTC,CASSLDGSYEQYF
.,TRBD2,TRBV7-6,TRBJ2-7,TGTGCCAGCAGCTTAAGGGGAGGGACTCCAGCCGAGCAGTACTTC,CASSLRGGTPAEQYF
.,TRBD1,TRBV3-1/TRBV3-2,TRBJ2-7,TGTGCCAGCAGCCAAGGCCCGGACAGGGTACGGTACGAGCAGTACTTC,CASSQGPDRVRYEQYF
.,TRBD2,TRBV6-5,TRBJ2-1,TGTGCCAGCAGGTTACTAGCGGGGGAATACAATGAGCAGTTCTTC,CASRLLAGEYNEQFF
.,TRBD1,TRBV27,TRBJ1-1,TGTGCCAGCAGTCCCCAGGGGGAGAACACTGAAGCTTTCTTT,CASSPQGENTEAFF
.,.,TRBV7-9,TRBJ1-2,TGTGCCAGCAGCTTAGCCACGGGTGGCTACACCTTC,CASSLATGGYTF
once,.,TRBV29-1,TRBJ1-3,TGCAGCGTTCAGTACTCTGGAAACACCATATATTTT,CSVQYSGNTIYF
.,.,TRBV5-6,TRBJ2-1,TGTGCCAGCAGCTTTGGAGCCTACAATGAGCAGTTCTTC,CASSFGAYNEQFF
.,TRBD1,TRBV5-1,TRBJ2-2,TGCGCCAGCAGCTTGGGGACAGGAGCGGCCGGGGAGCTGTTTTTT,CASSLGTGAAGELFF
.,TRBD1,TRBV7-8,TRBJ1-3,TGTGCCTTCGGGGGGGACAGGGAGCTTAGTGGAAACACCATATATTTT,CAFGGDRELSGNTIYF
.,.,TRBV5-1,TRBJ1-5,TGCGCCAGCAGCTGGAGTAGCAATCAGCCCCAGCATTTT,CASSWSSNQPQHF
.,TRBD2,TRBV2,TRBJ2-4,TGTGCCAGCAGTGATGGGCGGGGAAATAGCGGGGAGCATTTC,CASSDGRGNSGEHF
.,TRBD2,TRBV6-5,TRBJ2-5,TGTGCCAGCAGTCGCCTAGCGGGGGACCAAGAGACCCAGTACTTC,CASSRLAGDQETQYF
.,.,TRBV29-1,TRBJ2-5,TGCAGCGTTGCAATGGGAGCTGGGACCCAGTACTTC,CSVAMGAGTQYF
.,TRBD2,TRBV7-7,TRBJ2-5,TGTGCCAGCAGCCTTCAACTAGCGGGGGGGCAAGAGACCCAGTACTTC,CASSLQLAGGQETQYF
.,.,TRBV11-3,TRBJ1-3,TGTGCCAGCAGCCTCGACAGCACCTCTGGAAACACCATATATTTT,CASSLDSTSGNTIYF
.,.,TRBV6-5,TRBJ2-7,TGTGCCAGCAGTAGACAGGAGTCGAACGAGCAGTACTTC,CASSRQESNEQYF
.,TRBD1,TRBV19,TRBJ1-5,TGTGCCACCTCCGGGACAGGGAATCAGCCCCAGCATTTT,CATSGTGNQPQHF
.,.,TRBV9,TRBJ2-1,TGTGCCAGCAGCAGCCGGGACTCGGCGGGTGAGCAGTTCTTC,CASSSRDSAGEQFF
.,.,TRBV7-9,TRBJ1-5,TGTGCCAGCAGCTTCGAGGGAGGCAATCAGCCCCAGCATTTT,CASSFEGGNQPQHF
.,TRBD1,TRBV7-2,TRBJ2-1,TGTGCCAGCAGCTTAGCCGGGGACAGGGACTACAATGAGCAGTTCTTC,CASSLAGDRDYNEQFF
.,.,TRBV4-1,TRBJ1-3,TGCGCCAGCAGCCAAGGGACAGTCGGAAACACCATATATTTT,CASSQGTVGNTIYF
.,TRBD1,TRBV16,TRBJ1-2,TGTGCCAGCAGCCCGTTCTCCTTTGGACAGGGGGCAGGAGGCTACACCTTC,CASSPFSFGQGAGGYTF
few,TRBD1,TRBV5-6,TRBJ1-2,TGTGCCAGCAGCTCAGGGCTCCGCGACAGGGGGACTAACTATGGCTACACCTTC,CASSSGLRDRGTNYGYTF
.,.,TRBV6-5,TRBJ2-6,TGTGCCAGCAGGCTGCAGGTTGGCGGGGCCAACGTCCTGACTTTC,CASRLQVGGANVLTF
few,.,TRBV13,TRBJ1-2,TGTGCCAGCAGCTCCCAGGCGGAGGTCTATGGCTACACCTTC,CASSSQAEVYGYTF
once,TRBD1,TRBV18,TRBJ2-7,TGTGCCAGCTCACCAAGGACAGGGTCGTACGAGCAGTACTTC,CASSPRTGSYEQYF
.,.,TRBV28,TRBJ2-2,TGTGCCAGCTGTAATATCGTTATCGGGACCGGGGAGCTGTTTTTT,CASCNIVIGTGELFF
.,TRBD1,TRBV19,TRBJ1-4,TGTGCCAGTAGTATCGGGACAGGAGGTGCGGAAAAACTGTTTTTT,CASSIGTGGAEKLFF
.,.,TRBV5-6,TRBJ1-3,TGTGCCAGCAGTGCGGGAGGTACAGGCGGAAACACCATATATTTT,CASSAGGTGGNTIYF
.,.,TRBV9,TRBJ2-3,TGTGCCAGCAGCGTTGTGGACAGCGGGGGCACAGATACGCAGTATTTT,CASSVVDSGGTDTQYF
.,TRBD1,TRBV19,TRBJ1-6,TGTGCCAGTAGTATGGCGACAGGGGGCTTCTCCTATAATTCACCCCTCCACTTT,CASSMATGGFSYNSPLHF
.,.,TRBV7-3,TRBJ1-3,TGTGCCAGCAGCCCCCGGGGGATCGGGGCTGGAAACACCATATATTTT,CASSPRGIGAGNTIYF
.,TRBD1,TRBV10-3,TRBJ1-6,TGTGCCATCAGTGAGGACCAGACAGGGAGGAATTCACCCCTCCACTTT,CAISEDQTGRNSPLHF
.,.,TRBV29-1,TRBJ2-7,TGCAGCGTGGGGCTCGAGCAGTACTTC,CSVGLEQYF
.,TRBD1,TRBV6-5,TRBJ2-7,TGTGCCAGCAGCCGTCCCGGGACAGGGTATGAGCAGTACTTC,CASSRPGTGYEQYF
.,TRBD1,TRBV27,TRBJ2-2,TGTGCCAGCAGTTTAAGGCTGGGACAGGGAACCGGGGAGCTGTTTTTT,CASSLRLGQGTGELFF
.,TRBD2,TRBV4-1,TRBJ2-3,TGCGCCAGCAGCCAAGAGCTAGCGGGGGGGCCGGATACGCAGTATTTT,CASSQELAGGPDTQYF
.,.,TRBV6-5,TRBJ2-7,TGTGCCAGCAACCAATACGGGGGCGAGCAGTACTTC,CASNQYGGEQYF
few,.,TRBV4-1,TRBJ2-2,TGCGCCAGCAGCCTGGGCCCCGCGGGGACCGGGGAGCTGTTTTTT,CASSLGPAGTGELFF
.,.,TRBV30,TRBJ1-1,TGTGCCTGGAACGTCGGGGGGAACACTGAAGCTTTCTTT,CAWNVGGNTEAFF
few,.,TRBV7-8,TRBJ1-2,TGTGCCAGCAGCATAAGGGGCCAAGGTGGCTACACCTTC,CASSIRGQGGYTF